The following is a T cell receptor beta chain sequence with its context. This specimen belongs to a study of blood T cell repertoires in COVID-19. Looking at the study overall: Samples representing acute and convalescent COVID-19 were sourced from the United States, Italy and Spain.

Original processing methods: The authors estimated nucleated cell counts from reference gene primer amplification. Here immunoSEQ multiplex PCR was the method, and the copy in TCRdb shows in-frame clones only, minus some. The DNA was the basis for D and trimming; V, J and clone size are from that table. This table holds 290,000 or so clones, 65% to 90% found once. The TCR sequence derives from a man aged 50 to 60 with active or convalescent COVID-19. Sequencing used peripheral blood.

This CDR3 is CASSQLAEQYF. The DNA for the CDR3 is TGTGCCAGCAGCCAATTGGCAGAGCAGTACTTC. The chain uses TRBV3-1 (or the pseudogene TRBV3-2) and TRBJ2-7; D gene uncertain. Trimming removed 2 bases at V and 7 bases at J, with 6 bases between. CDR3 size: 11 residues. Germline assignment: CDR1 LGHDT and CDR2 YNNKEL (reference sequence).